This T cell receptor (beta chain) is drawn from a study of T cell responses to AZD1222 COVID-19 vaccine. Overall study results and limits: None of the repertoires were sampled until the peak T cell response had passed.

Only in-frame clones appear in the TCRdb table, and some are missing; sequencing was by immunoSEQ multiplex PCR. The sample has 140,000 or so clones, roughly 93% seen once. Trimming removed 2 bases from V and 4 bases from J, with 14 bases in between. Germline assignment: CDR1 SQVTM and CDR2 ANQGSEA. This CDR3 comprises 14 residues. Pooling of second doses given at about 4 or about 12 weeks was done. Worth noting for this clone: Its antigen remains unknown.

This TCR was sampled from an adult who received the AZD1222 COVID-19 vaccine. The input for sequencing was peripheral blood, taken 28 days after the second AZD1222 dose. The chain has TRBV29-1 and TRBJ1-2; possibly TRBD1 for D (6 bases). The CDR3 reads CSVEPGDGTYGYTF. CDR3 bases: TGCAGCGTTGAACCAGGGGACGGCACCTATGGCTACACCTTC. Looking up the rest from reference TRBV29-1 and TRBJ1-2 gives the full variable domain: SAVISQKPSRDICQRGTSLTIQCQVDSQVTMMFWYRQQPGQSLTLIATANQGSEATYESGFVIDKFPISRPNLTFSTLTVSNMSPEDSSIYLCSVEPGDGTYGYTFGSGTRLTVV.